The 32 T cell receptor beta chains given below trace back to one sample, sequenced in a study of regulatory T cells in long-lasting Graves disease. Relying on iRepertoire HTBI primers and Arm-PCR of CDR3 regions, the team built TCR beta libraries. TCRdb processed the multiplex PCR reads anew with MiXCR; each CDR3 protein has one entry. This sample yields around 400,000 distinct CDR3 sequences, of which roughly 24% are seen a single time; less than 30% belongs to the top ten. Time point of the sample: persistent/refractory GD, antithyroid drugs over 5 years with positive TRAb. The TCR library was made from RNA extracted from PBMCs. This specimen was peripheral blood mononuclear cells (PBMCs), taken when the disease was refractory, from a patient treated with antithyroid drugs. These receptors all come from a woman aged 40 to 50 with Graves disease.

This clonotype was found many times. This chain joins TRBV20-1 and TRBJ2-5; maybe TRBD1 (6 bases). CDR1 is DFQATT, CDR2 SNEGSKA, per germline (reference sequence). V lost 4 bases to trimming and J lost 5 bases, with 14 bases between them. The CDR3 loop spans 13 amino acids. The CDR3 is CSAIQGGLETQYF. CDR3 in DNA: TGCAGTGCTATACAGGGTGGACTCGAGACCCAGTACTTC.

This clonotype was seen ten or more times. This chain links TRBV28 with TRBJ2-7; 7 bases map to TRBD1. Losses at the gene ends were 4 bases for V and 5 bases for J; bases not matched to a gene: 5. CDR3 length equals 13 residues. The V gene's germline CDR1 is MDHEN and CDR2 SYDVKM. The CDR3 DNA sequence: TGTGCCAGCAGTTCTCCGCAGGGGGACGAGCAGTACTTC. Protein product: CASSSPQGDEQYF.

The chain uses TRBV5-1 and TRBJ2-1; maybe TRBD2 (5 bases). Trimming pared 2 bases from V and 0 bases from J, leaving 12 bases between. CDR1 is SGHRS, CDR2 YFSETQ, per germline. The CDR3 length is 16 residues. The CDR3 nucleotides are TGCGCCAGCAGCTTAGAGCGGAGAAGCTCCTACAATGAGCAGTTCTTC. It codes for CASSLERRSSYNEQFF.

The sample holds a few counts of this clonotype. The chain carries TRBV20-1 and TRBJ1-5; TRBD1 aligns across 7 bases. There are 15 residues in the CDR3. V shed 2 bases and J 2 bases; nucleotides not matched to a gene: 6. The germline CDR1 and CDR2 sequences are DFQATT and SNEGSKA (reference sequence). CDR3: CSARPRTGGNQPQHF. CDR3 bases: TGCAGTGCTAGACCTAGAACAGGGGGCAATCAGCCCCAGCATTTT.

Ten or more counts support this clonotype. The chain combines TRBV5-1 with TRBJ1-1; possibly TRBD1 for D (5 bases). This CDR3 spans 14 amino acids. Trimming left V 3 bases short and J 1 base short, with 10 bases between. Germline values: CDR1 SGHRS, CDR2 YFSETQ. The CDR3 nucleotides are TGCGCCAGCAGCTGGAGGGGTCCGAACACTGAAGCTTTCTTT. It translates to CASSWRGPNTEAFF.

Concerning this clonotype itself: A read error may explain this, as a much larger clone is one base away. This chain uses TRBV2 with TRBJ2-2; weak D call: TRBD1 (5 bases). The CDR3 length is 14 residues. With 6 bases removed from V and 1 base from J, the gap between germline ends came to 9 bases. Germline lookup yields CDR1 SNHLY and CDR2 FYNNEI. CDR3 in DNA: TGTGCCAGCAGCTATGACAGGAACACCGGGGAGCTGTTTTTT. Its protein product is CASSYDRNTGELFF.

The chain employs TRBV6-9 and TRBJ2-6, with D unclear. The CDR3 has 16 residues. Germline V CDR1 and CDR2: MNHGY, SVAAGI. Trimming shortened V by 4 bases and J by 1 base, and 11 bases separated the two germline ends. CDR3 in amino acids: CASSLFRVSGANVLTF. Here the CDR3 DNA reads TGTGCCAGCAGTTTATTCCGGGTGTCTGGGGCCAACGTCCTGACTTTC.

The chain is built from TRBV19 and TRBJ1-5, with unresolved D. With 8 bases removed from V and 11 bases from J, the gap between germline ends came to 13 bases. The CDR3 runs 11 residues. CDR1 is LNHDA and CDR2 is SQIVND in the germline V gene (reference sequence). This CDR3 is CASHLGTAQHF. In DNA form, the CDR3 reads TGTGCCAGTCATCTTGGAACGGCCCAGCATTTT.

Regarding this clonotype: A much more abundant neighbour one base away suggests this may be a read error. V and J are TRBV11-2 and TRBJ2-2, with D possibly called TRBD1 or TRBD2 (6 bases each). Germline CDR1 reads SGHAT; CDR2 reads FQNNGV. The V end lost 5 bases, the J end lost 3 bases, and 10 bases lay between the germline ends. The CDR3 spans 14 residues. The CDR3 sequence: CASSRGQHTGELFF. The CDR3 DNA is TGTGCCAGCAGCCGGGGGCAGCACACCGGGGAGCTGTTTTTT.

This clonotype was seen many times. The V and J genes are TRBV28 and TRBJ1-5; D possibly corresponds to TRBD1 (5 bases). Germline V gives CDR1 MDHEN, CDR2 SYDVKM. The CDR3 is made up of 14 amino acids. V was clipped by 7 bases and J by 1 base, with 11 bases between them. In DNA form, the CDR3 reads TGTGCCAGCATATGGCAGGGCAGCAATCAGCCCCAGCATTTT. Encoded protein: CASIWQGSNQPQHF. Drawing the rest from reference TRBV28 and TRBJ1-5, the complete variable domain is DVKVTQSSRYLVKRTGEKVFLECVQDMDHENMFWYRQDPGLGLRLIYFSYDVKMKEKGDIPEGYSVSREKKERFSLILESASTNQTSMYLCASIWQGSNQPQHFGDGTRLSIL.

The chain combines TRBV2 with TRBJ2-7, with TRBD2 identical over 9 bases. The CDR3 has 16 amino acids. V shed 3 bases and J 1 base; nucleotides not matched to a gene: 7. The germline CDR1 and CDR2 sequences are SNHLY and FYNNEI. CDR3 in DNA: TGTGCCAGCAGTGAGTTTTGGACTAGCGCGTCCTACGAGCAGTACTTC. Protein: CASSEFWTSASYEQYF. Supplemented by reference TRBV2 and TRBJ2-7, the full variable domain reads EPEVTQTPSHQVTQMGQEVILRCVPISNHLYFYWYRQILGQKVEFLVSFYNNEISEKSEIFDDQFSVERPDGSNFTLKIRSTKLEDSAMYFCASSEFWTSASYEQYFGPGTRLTVT.

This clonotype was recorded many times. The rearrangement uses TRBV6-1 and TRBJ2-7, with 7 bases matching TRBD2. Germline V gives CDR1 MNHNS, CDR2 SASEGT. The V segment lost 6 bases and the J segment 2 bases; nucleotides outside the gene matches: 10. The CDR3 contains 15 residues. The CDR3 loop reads CASREGLSPPYEQYF. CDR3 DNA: TGTGCCAGCAGAGAGGGACTATCACCTCCCTACGAGCAGTACTTC.

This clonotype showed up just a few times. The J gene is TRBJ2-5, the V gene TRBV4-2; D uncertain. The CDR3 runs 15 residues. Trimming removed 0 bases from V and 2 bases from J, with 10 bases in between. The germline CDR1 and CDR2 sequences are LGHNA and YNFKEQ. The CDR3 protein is CASSQDGWRQETQYF. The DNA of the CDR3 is TGTGCCAGCAGCCAAGATGGGTGGCGGCAAGAGACCCAGTACTTC.

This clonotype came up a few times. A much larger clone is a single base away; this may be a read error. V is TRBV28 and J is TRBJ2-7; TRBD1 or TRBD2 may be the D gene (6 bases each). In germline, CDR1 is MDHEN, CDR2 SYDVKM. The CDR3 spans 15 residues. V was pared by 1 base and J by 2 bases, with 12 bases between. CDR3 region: CASSLYGGRTYEQYF. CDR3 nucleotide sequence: TGTGCCAGCAGTTTATATGGGGGGCGTACCTACGAGCAGTACTTC.

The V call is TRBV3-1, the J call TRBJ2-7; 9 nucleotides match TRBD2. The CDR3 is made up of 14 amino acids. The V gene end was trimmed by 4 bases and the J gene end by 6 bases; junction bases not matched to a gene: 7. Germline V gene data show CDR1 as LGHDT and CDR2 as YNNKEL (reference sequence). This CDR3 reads CASSPIAGVVEQYF. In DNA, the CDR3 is TGTGCCAGCAGCCCGATAGCGGGAGTCGTCGAGCAGTACTTC.

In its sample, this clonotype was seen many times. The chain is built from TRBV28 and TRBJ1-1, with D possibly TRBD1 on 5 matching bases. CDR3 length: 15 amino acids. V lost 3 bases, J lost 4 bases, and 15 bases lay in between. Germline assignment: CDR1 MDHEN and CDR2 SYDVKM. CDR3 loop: CASSFRLRGSTEAFF. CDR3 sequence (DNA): TGTGCCAGCAGTTTCCGTCTCCGGGGGAGCACTGAAGCTTTCTTT.

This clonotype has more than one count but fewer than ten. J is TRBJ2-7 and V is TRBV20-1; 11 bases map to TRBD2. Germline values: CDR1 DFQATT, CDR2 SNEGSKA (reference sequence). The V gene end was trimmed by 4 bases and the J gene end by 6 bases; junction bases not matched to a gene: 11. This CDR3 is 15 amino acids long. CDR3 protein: CSAIPGTSGLGEQYF. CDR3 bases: TGCAGTGCTATCCCCGGGACTAGCGGTCTTGGCGAGCAGTACTTC.

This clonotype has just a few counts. The CDR3 DNA follows: TGTGCCAGCAGCTTACTGGGGACTCGTGAGCAGTACTTC. This encodes CASSLLGTREQYF. This rearrangement joins TRBV7-3 to TRBJ2-7; maybe TRBD2 (6 bases). Trimming took 2 bases from V and 7 from J, leaving 12 bases between them. Germline CDR1 reads SGHTA; CDR2 reads FQGTGA. This CDR3 is built from 13 residues.

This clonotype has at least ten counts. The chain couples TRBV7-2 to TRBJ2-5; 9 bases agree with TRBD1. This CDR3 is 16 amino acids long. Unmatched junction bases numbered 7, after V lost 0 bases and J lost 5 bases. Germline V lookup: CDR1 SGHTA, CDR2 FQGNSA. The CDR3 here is CASSLAFGTGRETQYF. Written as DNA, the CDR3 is TGTGCCAGCAGCTTAGCTTTCGGGACAGGGCGGGAGACCCAGTACTTC.

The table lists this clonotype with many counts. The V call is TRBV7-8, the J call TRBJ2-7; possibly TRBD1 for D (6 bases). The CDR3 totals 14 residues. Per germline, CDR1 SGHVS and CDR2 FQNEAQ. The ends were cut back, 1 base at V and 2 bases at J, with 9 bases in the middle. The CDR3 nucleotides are TGTGCCAGCAGCTTAGAGAGACAGGCCTACGAGCAGTACTTC. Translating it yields CASSLERQAYEQYF.

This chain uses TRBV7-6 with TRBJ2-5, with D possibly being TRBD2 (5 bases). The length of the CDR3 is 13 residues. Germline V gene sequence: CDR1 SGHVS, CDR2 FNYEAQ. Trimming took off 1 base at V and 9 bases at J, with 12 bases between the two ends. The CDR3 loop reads CASSLGAEGAQYF. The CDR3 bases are TGTGCCAGCAGCTTAGGGGCTGAGGGCGCCCAGTACTTC. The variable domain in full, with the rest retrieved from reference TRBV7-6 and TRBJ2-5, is GAGVSQSPRYKVTKRGQDVALRCDPISGHVSLYWYRQALGQGPEFLTYFNYEAQQDKSGLPNDRFSAERPEGSISTLTIQRTEQRDSAMYRCASSLGAEGAQYFGPGTRLLVL.

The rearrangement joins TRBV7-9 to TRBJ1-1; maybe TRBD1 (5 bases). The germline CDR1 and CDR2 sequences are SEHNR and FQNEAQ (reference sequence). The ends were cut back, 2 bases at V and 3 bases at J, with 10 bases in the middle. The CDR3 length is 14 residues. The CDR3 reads CASSLPQGDTEAFF. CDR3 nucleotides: TGTGCCAGCAGCTTACCGCAGGGAGACACTGAAGCTTTCTTT.

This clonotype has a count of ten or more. CDR3 sequence reads: CASTDGIYSPLHF. The CDR3 DNA is TGTGCCAGCACCGACGGGATCTATTCACCCCTCCACTTT. V is TRBV2 and J is TRBJ1-6; no definite D call. This CDR3 spans 13 amino acids. CDR1 is SNHLY and CDR2 is FYNNEI in the germline V gene. V lost 7 bases and J 8 bases, leaving 12 bases between the germline ends.

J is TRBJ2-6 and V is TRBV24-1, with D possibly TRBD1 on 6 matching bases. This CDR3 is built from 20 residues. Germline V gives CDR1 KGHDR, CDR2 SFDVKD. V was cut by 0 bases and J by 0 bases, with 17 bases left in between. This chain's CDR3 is CATSDLKRDRRSSGANVLTF. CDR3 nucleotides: TGTGCCACCAGTGATTTGAAGCGTGACAGGAGAAGCTCTGGGGCCAACGTCCTGACTTTC.

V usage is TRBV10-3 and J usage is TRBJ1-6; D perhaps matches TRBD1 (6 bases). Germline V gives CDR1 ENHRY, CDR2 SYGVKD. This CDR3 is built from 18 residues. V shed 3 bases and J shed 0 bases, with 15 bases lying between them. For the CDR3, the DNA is TGTGCCATCAGTGACCCTAAACAGGGAAGCTCCTATAATTCACCCCTCCACTTT. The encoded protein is CAISDPKQGSSYNSPLHF.

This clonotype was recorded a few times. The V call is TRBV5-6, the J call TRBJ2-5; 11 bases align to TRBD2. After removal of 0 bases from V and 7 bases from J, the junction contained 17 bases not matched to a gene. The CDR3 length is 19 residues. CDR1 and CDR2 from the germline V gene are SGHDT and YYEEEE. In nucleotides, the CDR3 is TGTGCCAGCAGCTTGGCGACTAGCGGGAACCCAGCGGTCGGATGGACCCAGTACTTC. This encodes CASSLATSGNPAVGWTQYF. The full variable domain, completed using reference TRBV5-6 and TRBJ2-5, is DAGVTQSPTHLIKTRGQQVTLRCSPKSGHDTVSWYQQALGQGPQFIFQYYEEEERQRGNFPDRFSGHQFPNYSSELNVNALLLGDSALYLCASSLATSGNPAVGWTQYFGPGTRLLVL.

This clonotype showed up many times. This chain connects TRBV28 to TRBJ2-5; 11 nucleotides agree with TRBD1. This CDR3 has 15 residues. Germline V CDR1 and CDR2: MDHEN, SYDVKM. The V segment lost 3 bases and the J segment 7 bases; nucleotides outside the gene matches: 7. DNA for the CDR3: TGTGCCAGCAGTTTTTGGGACAGGGGGATAGGGACCCAGTACTTC. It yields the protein CASSFWDRGIGTQYF.

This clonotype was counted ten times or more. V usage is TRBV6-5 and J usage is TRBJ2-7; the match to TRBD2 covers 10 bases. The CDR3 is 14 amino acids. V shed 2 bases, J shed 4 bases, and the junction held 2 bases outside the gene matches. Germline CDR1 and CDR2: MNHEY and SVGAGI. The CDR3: CASSYEREGYEQYF. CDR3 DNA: TGTGCCAGCAGTTACGAGCGGGAGGGTTACGAGCAGTACTTC.

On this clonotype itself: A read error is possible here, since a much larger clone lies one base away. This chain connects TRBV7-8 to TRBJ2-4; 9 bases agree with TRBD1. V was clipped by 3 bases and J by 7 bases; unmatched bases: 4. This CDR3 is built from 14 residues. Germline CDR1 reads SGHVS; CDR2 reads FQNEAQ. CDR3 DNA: TGTGCCAGCAGCTTCCCCGGACAGGGGAACATTCAGTACTTC. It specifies CASSFPGQGNIQYF. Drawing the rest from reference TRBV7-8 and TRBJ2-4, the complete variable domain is GAGVSQSPRYKVAKRGQDVALRCDPISGHVSLFWYQQALGQGPEFLTYFQNEAQLDKSGLPSDRFFAERPEGSVSTLKIQRTQQEDSAVYLCASSFPGQGNIQYFGAGTRLSVL.

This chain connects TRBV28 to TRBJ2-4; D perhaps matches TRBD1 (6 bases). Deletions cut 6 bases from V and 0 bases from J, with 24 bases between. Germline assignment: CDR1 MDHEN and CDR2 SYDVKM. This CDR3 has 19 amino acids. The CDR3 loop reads CASRPAGGHRLLAKNIQYF. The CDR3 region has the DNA TGTGCCAGCAGACCTGCTGGGGGACACAGACTACTAGCCAAAAACATTCAGTACTTC.

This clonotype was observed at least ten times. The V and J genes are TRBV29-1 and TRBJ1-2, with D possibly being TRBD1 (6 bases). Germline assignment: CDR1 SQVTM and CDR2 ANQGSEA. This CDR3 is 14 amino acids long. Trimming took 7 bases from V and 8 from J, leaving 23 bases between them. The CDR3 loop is CSARESGGAYGYTF. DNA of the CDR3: TGCAGCGCGAGGGAGAGCGGGGGCGCCTACGGCTACACCTTC.

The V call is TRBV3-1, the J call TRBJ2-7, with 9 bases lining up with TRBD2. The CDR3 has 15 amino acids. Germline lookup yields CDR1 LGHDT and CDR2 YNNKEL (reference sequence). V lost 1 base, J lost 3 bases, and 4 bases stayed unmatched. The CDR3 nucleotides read TGTGCCAGCAGCCAAGGTAGCGGGAGAGGCTACGAGCAGTACTTC. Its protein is CASSQGSGRGYEQYF.